The rows below give T cell receptor beta chains drawn from one sample of a study of cytomegalovirus exposure and HLA in healthy donors. The assay was immunoSEQ multiplex PCR, and TCRdb's table has in-frame clones only and misses some. This sample has about 170,000 clones, with 82% found just once. Sequenced material: PBMCs. These receptors were obtained from a girl between 5 and 17 years old in good health and CMV-seropositive. The CDR3 runs from the conserved cysteine through the conserved F or W. The D gene is left open where the match is weak. Not all rows give a size; the values are once, few, many and, for expanded clones, a class.

clone_size j_call v_call d_call cdr3_nt cdr3_aa
- TRBJ2-3 TRBV27 TRBD2 TGTGCCAGCTCCGATGTTGGTAGCGGGGCATACACAGATACGCAGTATTTT CASSDVGSGAYTDTQYF
- TRBJ1-1 TRBV7-2 - TGTGCCAGCAGCTTAACAGTTTACACTGAAGCTTTCTTT CASSLTVYTEAFF
once TRBJ1-2 TRBV7-6 - TGTGCCAGCAGCCCAGCGGGTGGGGGCTATGGCTACACCTTC CASSPAGGGYGYTF
- TRBJ2-7 TRBV7-2 TRBD2 TGTGCCAGCAGTTCACCCGGGACTAGCGGGGACTACGAGCAGTACTTC CASSSPGTSGDYEQYF
- TRBJ2-1 TRBV10-3 - TGTGCCATCAGTGAGCCCCACGGGGGTGGAGAGCAGTTCTTC CAISEPHGGGEQFF
- TRBJ1-1 TRBV10-1 - TGCGCCAGCAGTGAGGCGGGGGTCGGGGTAGAGTGGTGCACTGAAGCTTTCTTT CASSEAGVGVEWCTEAFF
- TRBJ2-7 TRBV6-5 TRBD1 TGTGCCAGCAGAGCCGGGACAGGGGCTTACGAGCAGTACTTC CASRAGTGAYEQYF
few TRBJ2-1 TRBV11-3 TRBD1 TGTGCCAGCAGGGCCGGGACAGAATACAATGAGCAGTTCTTC CASRAGTEYNEQFF
- TRBJ1-5 TRBV27 TRBD1 TGTGCCAGCAGAAGGACAGGGGATCAGCCCCAGCATTTT CASRRTGDQPQHF
- TRBJ1-3 TRBV6-5 - TGTGCCAGCTCCTCTAAGGGCAGGGCTGGAAACACCATATATTTT CASSSKGRAGNTIYF
- TRBJ2-3 TRBV5-4 - TGTGCCAGCAGCTGGGGGGGTGACAGGGGTCGCGATACGCAGTATTTT CASSWGGDRGRDTQYF
once TRBJ1-1 TRBV18 TRBD1 TGTGCCAGCTCAGAGGGACAGGGAGTCCGTTACACTGAAGCTTTCTTT CASSEGQGVRYTEAFF
- TRBJ2-1 TRBV7-2 - TGTGCCAGCAGCCAGAGCGCGGGCTCCTACAATGAGCAGTTCTTC CASSQSAGSYNEQFF
- TRBJ2-7 TRBV28 - TGTGCCAGCAGTTTGGGGGCAGGGGCCTACGAGCAGTACTTC CASSLGAGAYEQYF
- TRBJ2-3 TRBV11-3 TRBD2 TGTGCCAGCAGCCTACTAGCGGGAGGGGCAGATACGCAGTATTTT CASSLLAGGADTQYF
- TRBJ1-5 TRBV18 - TGTGCCAGCTCACCACCTGGACACCGATGGGATCAGCCCCAGCATTTT CASSPPGHRWDQPQHF
- TRBJ1-1 TRBV5-8 TRBD1 TGTGCCAGCAGCACTGGACAGGGTCACACTGAAGCTTTCTTT CASSTGQGHTEAFF
- TRBJ2-3 TRBV6-5 - TGTGCCAGCAGCCGGAGACAGGGCACAGATACGCAGTATTTT CASSRRQGTDTQYF
- TRBJ2-2 TRBV28 - TGTGCCACCCTGGTAGATTCCGCCGGGGAGCTGTTTTTT CATLVDSAGELFF
- TRBJ1-1 TRBV10-1 - TGCGCCAGCAGTGGACAGTCGGGGGGTGCTGAAGCTTTCTTT CASSGQSGGAEAFF
- TRBJ2-1 TRBV5-5 TRBD2 TGTGCCAGCAGCTTTACCCGACCGGCGGGAGAGTGGAATGAGCAGTTCTTC CASSFTRPAGEWNEQFF
- TRBJ1-1 TRBV27 - TGTGCCAGCTGCCACGTCGGGGGGAGTGCTGAAGCTTTCTTT CASCHVGGSAEAFF
- TRBJ2-1 TRBV6-1 TRBD2 TGTGCCAGCAGTGAGCAGCGGGAGGCCTACAATGAGCAGTTCTTC CASSEQREAYNEQFF